The rows below give T cell receptor beta chains drawn from one sample of a study of vaccination effects on CD4 cells after COVID-19. No antigen has been assigned to these receptors. Sequencing used immunoSEQ multiplex PCR; TCRdb keeps in-frame clones, though not all of them. The sample has about 58,000 clones, over 60% seen once; the top ten hold approximately 2.8%. This material consisted of CD4+ T cells from PBMCs cultured without peptide, taken before COVID-19 vaccination. The receptors here all came from a human donor who received a COVID-19 vaccine. Each CDR3 is given with its conserved first and last residue. A D gene is named only where the DNA matches it firmly. Clone size is not always given. Where it is, it says once, few, many or a class for expanded clones.

>few|TRBV4-1|TRBD1|TRBJ1-6
CASSQFVGQGNSPLHF
TGCGCCAGCAGCCAGTTCGTTGGACAGGGGAATTCACCCCTCCACTTT
>NA|TRBV10-3|NA|TRBJ2-2
CAIMGSPNTGELFF
TGTGCCATCATGGGCAGCCCCAACACCGGGGAGCTGTTTTTT
>NA|TRBV2|NA|TRBJ2-3
CASTRGGLGTDTQYF
TGTGCCAGCACCCGAGGAGGGTTAGGCACAGATACGCAGTATTTT
>NA|TRBV27|TRBD1|TRBJ1-6
CASSHRKTGGYNSYNSPLHF
TGTGCCAGCAGCCACCGTAAAACAGGGGGCTACAACTCCTATAATTCACCCCTCCACTTT
>once|TRBV7-2|TRBD1|TRBJ1-1
CASSSQGDLNTEAFF
TGTGCCAGCAGCTCCCAGGGGGATTTGAACACTGAAGCTTTCTTT
>NA|TRBV4-1|NA|TRBJ2-5
CASSQGGLQETQYF
TGCGCCAGCAGCCAAGGGGGACTCCAAGAGACCCAGTACTTC
>NA|TRBV6-5|NA|TRBJ1-2
CASRALYGYTF
TGTGCCAGCCGGGCCCTCTATGGCTACACCTTC
>NA|TRBV6-5|TRBD1|TRBJ1-4
CASSPGQGFEKLFF
TGTGCCAGCAGTCCGGGACAGGGTTTTGAAAAACTGTTTTTT
>NA|TRBV19|TRBD1|TRBJ2-2
CASSPRQGITGELFF
TGTGCCAGTAGCCCTAGACAGGGGATCACCGGGGAGCTGTTTTTT
>NA|TRBV2|NA|TRBJ1-4
CASSSQGLGEKLFF
TGTGCCAGCAGTTCACAGGGATTGGGTGAAAAACTGTTTTTT
>NA|TRBV7-9|NA|TRBJ2-5
CASSLVQGSPETQYF
TGTGCCAGCAGCTTAGTCCAGGGAAGCCCAGAGACCCAGTACTTC
>medium-sized|TRBV6-6|TRBD1|TRBJ1-5
CASNKQGTDQPQHF
TGTGCCAGCAATAAACAGGGGACCGATCAGCCCCAGCATTTT
>NA|TRBV28|TRBD2|TRBJ2-3
CASGLAGDTQYF
TGTGCCAGCGGGTTAGCGGGAGATACGCAGTATTTT
>once|TRBV20-1|NA|TRBJ1-1
CSASQTVTEAFF
TGCAGTGCTAGTCAGACCGTCACTGAAGCTTTCTTT
>NA|TRBV5-1|NA|TRBJ2-1
CASSLAQNWDEQFF
TGCGCCAGCAGCTTGGCCCAGAATTGGGATGAGCAGTTCTTC
>NA|TRBV7-6|NA|TRBJ2-2
CASSPAAGLNTGELFF
TGTGCCAGCAGCCCTGCAGCGGGTCTTAACACCGGGGAGCTGTTTTTT
>few|TRBV5-1|TRBD1|TRBJ2-1
CASSSPTGSDEQFF
TGCGCCAGCAGCTCCCCGACAGGGAGCGATGAGCAGTTCTTC